This T cell receptor (beta chain) emerged from a study of type 1 regulatory T cells. Overall study context: An in vitro protocol generated T-allo10, a Tr1-enriched, alloantigen-specific CD4 T cell product.

TCRdb recomputed calls from the reads with MiXCR, one row per CDR3 protein. This table has about 68,000 distinct CDR3 sequences, 63% appearing once. The CDR3 totals 13 residues. Germline loops: CDR1 SGHTA, CDR2 FQGNSA. Trimming stripped 1 base from V and 3 bases from J, with 7 bases between. This clonotype came up a few times. What it binds is unknown. The rearrangement links TRBV7-2 to TRBJ2-7; D is unclear. This clonotype was sampled from a human donor in good health. The source material was cultured T cells, either the whole culture or a sorted T cell fraction (not recorded which). Stated subset: Tr1-enriched cell product generated in vitro against host alloantigens. The CDR3 protein is CASSLGLIYEQYF. CDR3 in DNA: TGTGCCAGCAGCTTAGGCCTGATCTACGAGCAGTACTTC.